Listed below are T cell receptor beta chains from one sample, sequenced in a study of T cells in Graves' hyperthyroidism and ophthalmopathy. Each CDR3 protein gets one entry after TCRdb re-called the multiplex PCR reads with MiXCR. The data hold hundreds of thousands of distinct CDR3 sequences, with 12% to 15% observed a single time. Specimen: blood. The receptor set was obtained from a woman aged 40 to 50 with Graves' hyperthyroidism. The CDR3 runs from the conserved cysteine through the conserved F or W. D genes are given only for firm matches. Size values are once, few and many counts, or a class for expanded clones, and some rows have none.

>many|TRBV27|TRBJ1-1|.
CASSNLSKMGVLVGTEAFF
TGTGCCAGCAGTAACCTGTCTAAAATGGGGGTTTTAGTTGGGACTGAAGCTTTCTTT
>.|TRBV28|TRBJ1-2|.
CASSPYGDYGYTF
TGTGCCAGCAGTCCCTACGGGGACTATGGCTACACCTTC
>many|TRBV6-1|TRBJ1-2|TRBD1
CASSEAAGGLRGYTF
TGTGCCAGCAGTGAAGCAGCAGGGGGCTTGCGTGGCTACACCTTC
>.|TRBV29-1|TRBJ2-3|.
CSVATGTAEAAGEYF
.
>many|TRBV6-2/TRBV6-3|TRBJ2-3|TRBD2
CASSYSTASGAPSTDTQYF
TGTGCCAGCAGTTACTCGACGGCTAGCGGGGCCCCTAGCACAGATACGCAGTATTTT
>few|TRBV12-3/TRBV12-4|TRBJ2-2|TRBD2
CASSGGGSDTGELFF
TGTGCCAGCAGCGGGGGAGGGAGCGACACCGGGGAGCTGTTTTTT
>many|TRBV5-8|TRBJ2-3|TRBD2
CASSLASSGLWDTQYF
TGTGCCAGCAGCTTGGCGTCTAGCGGGCTCTGGGATACGCAGTATTTT
>many|TRBV2|TRBJ2-7|TRBD1
CASSTRQGSSYEQYF
TGTGCCAGCAGTACGAGACAGGGGTCTTCCTACGAGCAGTACTTC
>.|TRBV10-3|TRBJ1-1|TRBD1
CAIRDGDRGRDTEAFF
TGTGCCATAAGGGACGGGGACAGGGGGCGGGACACTGAAGCTTTCTTT
>many|TRBV3-1|TRBJ1-1|TRBD1
CASRGTGGAATEAFF
TGTGCCAGTCGTGGGACAGGGGGCGCCGCCACTGAAGCTTTCTTT
>.|TRBV10-3|TRBJ2-3|TRBD2
CASERERGTDTQYF
TGTGCCAGCGAGCGGGAGCGGGGTACAGATACGCAGTATTTT
>.|TRBV2|TRBJ2-5|TRBD2
CASRNRLAGVETQYF
TGTGCCAGCAGGAACAGGCTAGCGGGAGTAGAGACCCAGTACTTC
>.|TRBV27|TRBJ1-5|TRBD1
CASSNGRGQFDQPQHF
TGTGCCAGCAGCAATGGTCGGGGACAGTTTGATCAGCCCCAGCATTTT
>many|TRBV6-1|TRBJ2-7|TRBD1
CASSPDRGVYEQYF
TGTGCCAGCAGTCCCGACAGGGGAGTATACGAGCAGTACTTC
>once|TRBV7-8|TRBJ1-6|.
CASSQDLPSPGALNSPLHF
TGCGCCAGCAGCCAAGATTTGCCCTCCCCCGGGGCTCTAAATTCACCCCTCCACTTT
>.|TRBV13|TRBJ1-1|.
CASSLAETRGTEAFF
TGTGCCAGCAGCTTAGCTGAGACAAGAGGGACTGAAGCTTTCTTT